A single sample is the source of the 21 T cell receptor beta chains below, sequenced in a study of siplizumab effects on memory and regulatory T cells. Generated by immunoSEQ multiplex PCR, the TCRdb table keeps only in-frame clones and is missing some. The top ten hold approximately 29% of the sample, which has about 72,000 clones, about 90% seen once. Sequenced sample: CD8+ T cells sorted from blood. The receptors were sampled from a human donor in good health.

The V call is TRBV27, the J call TRBJ2-3; 8 bases map to TRBD1. Trimming took 6 bases from V and 9 from J; bases not matched to a gene: 11. The CDR3 length is 14 residues. CDR1 MNHEY and CDR2 SMNVEV come from the germline V gene (reference sequence). CDR3 sequence (DNA): TGTGCCAGCAGCCTGGGACTCGGACAGGGCACGCAGTATTTT. Translated, it gives CASSLGLGQGTQYF.

The chain uses TRBV2 and TRBJ2-7; 10 bases match TRBD1. CDR3 length equals 16 residues. V gave up 8 bases and J gave up 3 bases; unmatched junction bases: 13. Looked up from germline, CDR1 is SNHLY and CDR2 is FYNNEI. The CDR3 sequence: CASSSRMGQGIYEQYF. Written as DNA, the CDR3 is TGTGCCAGCTCCTCAAGAATGGGACAGGGGATCTACGAGCAGTACTTC.

The CDR3 loop is CASSHEVLPYQETQYF. As DNA, the CDR3 is TGTGCCAGCAGTCATGAGGTCCTTCCCTACCAAGAGACCCAGTACTTC. The chain employs TRBV7-9 and TRBJ2-5; D is ambiguous. Germline lookup yields CDR1 SEHNR and CDR2 FQNEAQ (reference sequence). This CDR3 has 16 amino acids. Trimming took off 6 bases at V and 0 bases at J, with 17 bases between the two ends.

The chain employs TRBV21-1 and TRBJ2-7; the table's D call of TRBD1 was not tested on the DNA. TRBV21-1 is described as a pseudogene. There are 20 residues in the CDR3. CDR3 loop: CASSRSSGTEYPFNSYEQYF. In DNA, the CDR3 is TGTGCCAGCAGCAGATCTTCTGGGACAGAATACCCTTTCAACTCCTACGAGCAGTACTTC.

CDR3 bases: TGCGCCAGCAGCCAAGATAAAGGGTTCAACACTGAAGCTTTCTTT. This codes for CASSQDKGFNTEAFF. This chain uses TRBV4-1 with TRBJ1-1; unclear D gene. The V gene's germline CDR1 is MGHRA and CDR2 YSYEKL. With 0 bases removed from V and 2 bases from J, the gap between germline ends came to 10 bases. The CDR3 contains 15 residues.

J is TRBJ1-5 and V is TRBV7-9; possible D gene TRBD1, 6 bases. This CDR3 contains 16 residues. The ends were cut back, 5 bases at V and 3 bases at J, with 17 bases in the middle. Germline CDR1 SEHNR, CDR2 FQNEAQ (reference sequence). The chain's CDR3 is CASSGGWDTFNQPQHF. CDR3 sequence (DNA): TGTGCCAGCAGCGGTGGGTGGGACACCTTCAATCAGCCCCAGCATTTT.

The chain links TRBV19 to TRBJ2-7, with a weak D call TRBD1 (5 bases). Germline CDR1 LNHDA, CDR2 SQIVND (reference sequence). Trimming cost V 5 bases and J 5 bases, with 16 bases left between them. The length of the CDR3 is 14 residues. The CDR3 DNA is TGTGCCAGTAGTGCCTCAGGGAACCCTCACGAGCAGTACTTC. It encodes CASSASGNPHEQYF.

The genes are TRBV4-1 and TRBJ2-5; TRBD1 agrees at 10 bases. The trim removed 0 bases at V and 3 bases at J, leaving 4 bases unmatched. Germline CDR1 and CDR2: MGHRA and YSYEKL. The CDR3 is 16 amino acids. The CDR3 DNA sequence: TGCGCCAGCAGCCAAGACCCGGGGACAGGGGAAGAGACCCAGTACTTC. It is translated as CASSQDPGTGEETQYF.

The chain employs TRBV27 and TRBJ2-7, with 7 bases fitting TRBD2. The ends lost 5 bases at V and 2 bases at J; junction bases unmatched: 3. The CDR3 covers 13 residues. Germline CDR1 MNHEY, CDR2 SMNVEV (reference sequence). This chain's CDR3 is CASSMGGTYEQYF. The CDR3 coding sequence is TGTGCCAGCAGTATGGGGGGGACCTACGAGCAGTACTTC.

The V call is TRBV11-2, the J call TRBJ2-1; no definite D call. The germline gives CDR1 SGHAT, CDR2 FQNNGV. The CDR3 covers 11 residues. Trimming shortened V by 6 bases and J by 6 bases, and 6 bases separated the two germline ends. CDR3 residues: CASRSLNEQFF. The CDR3 DNA sequence: TGTGCCAGCAGGTCTCTCAATGAGCAGTTCTTC.

J is TRBJ1-1 and V is TRBV4-1; 7 bases line up with TRBD1. The CDR3 is made up of 15 amino acids. V gave up 4 bases and J gave up 3 bases; unmatched junction bases: 8. Germline assignment: CDR1 MGHRA and CDR2 YSYEKL. The CDR3 region is CASSLGMTGYTEAFF. In DNA, the CDR3 is TGCGCCAGCAGCCTGGGGATGACAGGGTACACTGAAGCTTTCTTT.

This chain joins TRBV5-5 and TRBJ1-1, with D hard to call. CDR1 is SGHKS and CDR2 is YYEKEE in the germline V gene (reference sequence). The CDR3 has 15 amino acids. V was pared by 4 bases and J by 5 bases, with 18 bases between. DNA for the CDR3: TGTGCCAGCAGCACGACGGTGGGCGGAGGGACTGAAGCTTTCTTT. It specifies CASSTTVGGGTEAFF. The full variable domain, in which reference TRBV5-5 and TRBJ1-1 provide the parts outside the CDR3, is DAGVTQSPTHLIKTRGQQVTLRCSPISGHKSVSWYQQVLGQGPQFIFQYYEKEERGRGNFPDRFSARQFPNYSSELNVNALLLGDSALYLCASSTTVGGGTEAFFGQGTRLTVV.

The chain joins TRBV29-1 to TRBJ1-2; D not resolved. This CDR3 has 11 amino acids. The germline V and J ends were trimmed by 1 base and 8 bases, with 8 bases remaining between them. Germline V CDR1 and CDR2: SQVTM, ANQGSEA. CDR3 protein: CSVEVPEGYTF. DNA for the CDR3: TGCAGCGTTGAAGTCCCGGAGGGCTACACCTTC. The variable domain in full, completed from reference TRBV29-1 and TRBJ1-2, reads SAVISQKPSRDICQRGTSLTIQCQVDSQVTMMFWYRQQPGQSLTLIATANQGSEATYESGFVIDKFPISRPNLTFSTLTVSNMSPEDSSIYLCSVEVPEGYTFGSGTRLTVV.

The V call is TRBV10-3, the J call TRBJ2-1, with 8 bases matching TRBD2. The J segment lost 12 bases and the V segment lost 0 bases, leaving 25 bases of the junction unmatched. Germline assignment: CDR1 ENHRY and CDR2 SYGVKD. The CDR3 contains 20 residues. The CDR3 DNA sequence: TGTGCCATCAGTGAGTCGATTAGGCCCTCGGGGGGGGCCGCGTTTATCGTGCAGTTCTTC. Protein sequence: CAISESIRPSGGAAFIVQFF.

This CDR3 reads CASSPGGQGRNEQFF. Here the CDR3 DNA reads TGTGCCAGCAGCCCGGGGGGGCAGGGCCGCAATGAGCAGTTCTTC. The rearrangement links TRBV7-3 to TRBJ2-1; 8 bases align to TRBD2. V lost 5 bases and J lost 6; bases outside the gene matches: 9. The CDR3 length is 15 residues. The V gene's germline CDR1 is SGHTA and CDR2 FQGTGA. The whole variable domain, remainder taken from reference TRBV7-3 and TRBJ2-1, is GAGVSQTPSNKVTEKGKYVELRCDPISGHTALYWYRQSLGQGPEFLIYFQGTGAADDSGLPNDRFFAVRPEGSVSTLKIQRTERGDSAVYLCASSPGGQGRNEQFFGPGTRLTVL.

This clone was found once. The rearrangement links TRBV6-5 to TRBJ2-6; weak D call: TRBD2 (5 bases). The germline V gene has CDR1 MNHEY and CDR2 SVGAGI. The CDR3 totals 16 residues. V was trimmed by 2 bases and J by 4 bases, leaving 12 bases between them. The CDR3 DNA sequence: TGTGCCAGCAGTTACACGGTCCCGGGAGGGGCCAACGTCCTGACTTTC. This encodes CASSYTVPGGANVLTF.

The V call is TRBV13, the J call TRBJ2-7; 9 bases are shared with TRBD1. Germline V CDR1 and CDR2: PRHDT, FYEKMQ (reference sequence). This CDR3 is built from 15 residues. J gave up 2 bases and V 4 bases, and 6 bases lay outside the gene matches. DNA of the CDR3: TGTGCCAGCAGCTCGTCCGGGACAGGGACCTACGAGCAGTACTTC. It specifies CASSSSGTGTYEQYF.

The genes are TRBV6-1 and TRBJ1-1; 7 positions match TRBD1. Germline V gene sequence: CDR1 MNHNS, CDR2 SASEGT. The J segment lost 1 base and the V segment lost 2 bases, leaving 7 bases of the junction unmatched. This CDR3 is 16 amino acids long. The CDR3 here is CASSEFPTGKNTEAFF. Here the CDR3 DNA reads TGTGCCAGCAGTGAATTTCCGACAGGGAAGAACACTGAAGCTTTCTTT.

This clone was seen once. The chain links TRBV1 to TRBJ1-1. TRBV1 is an annotated pseudogene. This CDR3 has 15 residues. DNA for the CDR3: TGCACCAGCAGCCAAGAACTACCCCAAATCACTGAAGCTTTCTTT. It translates to CTSSQELPQITEAFF.

V usage is TRBV19 and J usage is TRBJ2-1; the D is unclear. There are 14 residues in the CDR3. V was cut by 3 bases and J by 3 bases, with 9 bases left in between. In germline, CDR1 is LNHDA, CDR2 SQIVND (reference sequence). The CDR3, as DNA: TGTGCCAGTAGTATGGGCGGTAACTACAATGAGCAGTTCTTC. Residues: CASSMGGNYNEQFF.

This chain joins TRBV11-2 and TRBJ1-1; 7 nucleotides align to TRBD1. The CDR3 runs 14 residues. The germline CDR1 and CDR2 sequences are SGHAT and FQNNGV. J gave up 4 bases and V 5 bases, and 7 bases lay outside the gene matches. The chain's CDR3 is CASSSRTGGTEAFF. The CDR3 region has the DNA TGTGCCAGCAGCAGCAGGACAGGCGGCACTGAAGCTTTCTTT. The whole variable domain, remainder taken from reference TRBV11-2 and TRBJ1-1, is EAGVAQSPRYKIIEKRQSVAFWCNPISGHATLYWYQQILGQGPKLLIQFQNNGVVDDSQLPKDRFSAERLKGVDSTLKIQPAKLEDSAVYLCASSSRTGGTEAFFGQGTRLTVV.